What follows are 24 T cell receptor beta chains derived from one specimen sequenced in a study of blood T cell repertoires in COVID-19. The repertoire was sequenced with immunoSEQ multiplex PCR; TCRdb's copy has only in-frame clones and lacks some. The top ten clones hold about 9% of a sample with approximately 230,000 clones, roughly 80% of them seen once. The sequenced sample consisted of peripheral blood. These receptors originate from a man at least 80 years old with acute or convalescent COVID-19.

This clone was seen only a few times. The V gene is TRBV3-1 (or the pseudogene TRBV3-2), the J gene TRBJ1-1, with D uncertain. V lost 1 base, J lost 1 base, and 7 bases lay in between. Germline assignment: CDR1 LGHDT and CDR2 YNNKEL (reference sequence). The CDR3 is 14 residues long. The CDR3 sequence: CASSQVSGNTEAFF. The CDR3 region has the DNA TGTGCCAGCAGCCAAGTTTCCGGGAACACTGAAGCTTTCTTT.

The CDR3 DNA reads TGCGCCAGCAGTTACCTACTAGCGGGGGGTATGGGTGAGCAGTTCTTC. Its translation is CASSYLLAGGMGEQFF. This chain connects TRBV5-1 to TRBJ2-1, with TRBD2 identical over 12 bases. Germline loops: CDR1 SGHRS, CDR2 YFSETQ. The CDR3 spans 16 residues. V was pared by 5 bases and J by 9 bases, with 12 bases of the junction left unmatched.

J is TRBJ2-7 and V is TRBV21-1; the D call in the table, TRBD2, was not verified against the DNA. TRBV21-1 is assigned pseudogene status. CDR3 size: 17 residues. The CDR3 reads CASRDRSGCQISYEQYF. The CDR3 DNA reads TGTGCCAGCAGAGACCGGTCGGGATGCCAGATTTCCTACGAGCAGTACTTC.

This clone has only one observation. V gene TRBV28 combines with J gene TRBJ2-7; 11 bases agree with TRBD1. CDR3 length: 15 amino acids. The ends lost 5 bases at V and 7 bases at J; junction bases unmatched: 10. CDR1 is MDHEN, CDR2 SYDVKM, per germline. The CDR3 protein is CASSPPGQGGREQYF. CDR3 bases: TGTGCCAGCAGTCCTCCGGGACAGGGGGGTCGAGAGCAGTACTTC.

The chain links TRBV19 to TRBJ2-7, with 8 bases lining up with TRBD1. The CDR3 covers 14 residues. Germline V gene sequence: CDR1 LNHDA, CDR2 SQIVND (reference sequence). After removal of 8 bases from V and 3 bases from J, the junction contained 9 bases not matched to a gene. In DNA form, the CDR3 reads TGTGCCAGTTCCTCCGGACAGGGAAACTACGAGCAGTACTTC. Translation: CASSSGQGNYEQYF. The full variable domain, completed using reference TRBV19 and TRBJ2-7, is DGGITQSPKYLFRKEGQNVTLSCEQNLNHDAMYWYRQDPGQGLRLIYYSQIVNDFQKGDIAEGYSVSREKKESFPLTVTSAQKNPTAFYLCASSSGQGNYEQYFGPGTRLTVT.

The CDR3 region has the DNA TGTGCCAGCAGTGACAGATTCAATCAGCCCCAGCATTTT. Its translation is CASSDRFNQPQHF. This sequence joins TRBV6-1 and TRBJ1-5, with D unclear. The CDR3 consists of 13 residues. Germline CDR1 MNHNS, CDR2 SASEGT. V was shortened by 3 bases and J by 3 bases, with 6 bases between the two germline ends.

The chain joins TRBV3-1 (or the pseudogene TRBV3-2) to TRBJ2-5; 10 nucleotides match TRBD1. The junction had 14 bases not matched to a gene; V was cut back by 5 bases and J by 5 bases. This CDR3 has 17 residues. Looked up from germline, CDR1 is LGHDT and CDR2 is YNNKEL (reference sequence). CDR3 in amino acids: CASSSGQGGRSRETQYF. In DNA form, the CDR3 reads TGTGCCAGCAGCTCCGGACAGGGGGGGAGGTCCAGGGAGACCCAGTACTTC.

V is TRBV11-2 and J is TRBJ1-2; 9 positions agree with TRBD1. The CDR3 has 15 residues. The V gene end was trimmed by 1 base and the J gene end by 5 bases; junction bases not matched to a gene: 5. Looked up from germline, CDR1 is SGHAT and CDR2 is FQNNGV. Here the CDR3 DNA reads TGTGCCAGCAGCTTAGTTGGGGGACAGGGTTATGGCTACACCTTC. The encoded protein is CASSLVGGQGYGYTF.

This chain connects TRBV28 to TRBJ1-5; TRBD1 agrees at 7 bases. Germline values: CDR1 MDHEN, CDR2 SYDVKM. This CDR3 is built from 15 residues. V trimming: 6 bases; J trimming: 2 bases; junction bases outside the gene matches: 7. The CDR3, as DNA: TGTGCCAGCAGAGAACGAACAGGGGGCAATCAGCCCCAGCATTTT. Translating gives CASRERTGGNQPQHF.

This clone was picked up a small number of times. This chain links TRBV24-1 with TRBJ2-2; perhaps TRBD2 as D (5 bases). Deletions cut 7 bases from V and 5 bases from J, with 10 bases between. Germline-derived CDR1 and CDR2 are KGHDR and SFDVKD. The CDR3 covers 13 residues. DNA for the CDR3: TGTGCCACCAGGTCATCGGGGACCGGGGAGCTGTTTTTT. This translates into CATRSSGTGELFF.

The chain couples TRBV7-8 to TRBJ1-4; the match to TRBD1 covers 10 bases. In germline, CDR1 is SGHVS, CDR2 FQNEAQ. The trim removed 6 bases at V and 8 bases at J, leaving 9 bases unmatched. CDR3 size: 15 residues. The CDR3 nucleotides are TGTGCCAGCAGTCGGAGACAGGGGGCCTGGGAAAAACTGTTTTTT. As protein: CASSRRQGAWEKLFF.

The chain links TRBV5-1 to TRBJ1-2, with TRBD1 matching 8 bases. Trimming took 0 bases from V and 8 from J; bases not matched to a gene: 6. The CDR3 runs 14 residues. The germline V gene encodes CDR1 SGHRS and CDR2 YFSETQ. The CDR3 nucleotides read TGCGCCAGCAGCTTGGGAGACAGGGGTCAGGGCTACACCTTC. Its translation: CASSLGDRGQGYTF.

This clone has only one observation. The chain recombines TRBV5-4 with TRBJ2-7; 7 bases line up with TRBD1. The V gene's germline CDR1 is SGHNT and CDR2 YYREEE (reference sequence). CDR3 length equals 15 residues. J gave up 0 bases and V 1 base, and 4 bases lay outside the gene matches. The CDR3, as DNA: TGTGCCAGCAGCTTGCGGACAGGTGCCTCCTACGAGCAGTACTTC. Protein sequence: CASSLRTGASYEQYF.

The chain is built from TRBV3-1 (or the pseudogene TRBV3-2) and TRBJ1-6; possibly TRBD1 for D (5 bases). The CDR3 loop spans 14 amino acids. V was pared by 0 bases and J by 10 bases, with 10 bases between. CDR1 and CDR2 (germline): LGHDT, YNNKEL (reference sequence). This CDR3 is CASSQEPGVSPLHF. CDR3 in DNA: TGTGCCAGCAGCCAAGAACCGGGGGTCTCACCCCTCCACTTT.

CDR3 in amino acids: CASSYWGQPNTGELFF. The CDR3, as DNA: TGTGCCAGCAGTTACTGGGGACAGCCGAACACCGGGGAGCTGTTTTTT. This chain uses TRBV6-2 or TRBV6-3 with TRBJ2-2, with 7 bases that match TRBD1. Germline V gene sequence: CDR1 MNHEY, CDR2 SVGEGT. The length of the CDR3 is 16 residues. J gave up 0 bases and V 1 base, and 2 bases lay outside the gene matches.

The CDR3 is CASSPRGSGGVTNEQFF. The CDR3 DNA sequence: TGCGCCAGCAGCCCGAGGGGTAGCGGGGGGGTTACCAATGAGCAGTTCTTC. This chain connects TRBV5-1 to TRBJ2-1; 11 bases map to TRBD2. The CDR3 length is 17 residues. CDR1 is SGHRS and CDR2 is YFSETQ in the germline V gene. Germline trimming cut 4 bases from V and 6 bases from J; bases unmatched to any gene: 12. Full variable domain (outside the CDR3, taken from reference TRBV5-1 and TRBJ2-1): KAGVTQTPRYLIKTRGQQVTLSCSPISGHRSVSWYQQTPGQGLQFLFEYFSETQRNKGNFPGRFSGRQFSNSRSEMNVSTLELGDSALYLCASSPRGSGGVTNEQFFGPGTRLTVL.

This clone was seen only a few times. J is TRBJ1-2 and V is TRBV11-2; 9 bases fit TRBD1. V was clipped by 2 bases and J by 8 bases; unmatched bases: 6. Germline CDR1 and CDR2: SGHAT and FQNNGV. This CDR3 is 14 amino acids long. Here the CDR3 reads CASSLIRTGDGYTF. The CDR3 DNA sequence: TGTGCCAGCAGCTTAATCCGGACAGGGGACGGCTACACCTTC.

J is TRBJ1-1 and V is TRBV18; D call uncertain. Trimming shortened V by 6 bases and J by 0 bases, and 8 bases separated the two germline ends. The CDR3 runs 13 residues. Germline CDR1 is KGHSH and CDR2 is LQKENI. CDR3 sequence reads: CASSLGMNTEAFF. CDR3 DNA sequence: TGTGCCAGCTCGCTCGGGATGAACACTGAAGCTTTCTTT.

The V call is TRBV10-3, the J call TRBJ2-6; TRBD1 matches 8 bases. The germline gives CDR1 ENHRY, CDR2 SYGVKD. J lost 0 bases, V lost 6 bases, and 4 bases had no gene match. The CDR3 is made up of 16 amino acids. This CDR3 is CAIRPGQGSGANVLTF. The CDR3 DNA follows: TGTGCCATCAGGCCCGGACAGGGCTCTGGGGCCAACGTCCTGACTTTC.

The rearrangement uses TRBV19 and TRBJ1-5, with 10 bases that match TRBD1. Germline lookup yields CDR1 LNHDA and CDR2 SQIVND (reference sequence). The trim removed 7 bases at V and 4 bases at J, leaving 1 base unmatched. The CDR3 has 13 amino acids. CDR3 DNA: TGTGCCAGTACGGGACAGGGGAATCAGCCCCAGCATTTT. The encoded protein is CASTGQGNQPQHF.

The rearrangement joins TRBV19 to TRBJ1-5; 9 positions match TRBD1. Germline-derived CDR1 and CDR2 are LNHDA and SQIVND (reference sequence). This CDR3 region has 16 residues. V was clipped by 5 bases and J by 6 bases; unmatched bases: 11. The CDR3 is CASSLDRGRLGQPQHF. DNA for the CDR3: TGTGCCAGTAGTCTGGACAGGGGAAGGTTAGGTCAGCCCCAGCATTTT.

This chain joins TRBV3-1 (or the pseudogene TRBV3-2) and TRBJ2-3, with D unclear. V was cut by 3 bases and J by 2 bases, with 6 bases left in between. Germline V gene lookup returns CDR1 LGHDT and CDR2 YNNKEL (reference sequence). This CDR3 has 13 residues. The CDR3 DNA reads TGTGCCAGCAGCCAGAGTGTCACAGATACGCAGTATTTT. Amino acid sequence: CASSQSVTDTQYF.

A single count supports this clone. The V gene is TRBV11-2, the J gene TRBJ2-1; 13 bases fit TRBD2. J gave up 8 bases and V 4 bases, and 5 bases lay outside the gene matches. CDR3 length: 15 residues. From germline, CDR1 is SGHAT and CDR2 FQNNGV. The CDR3 sequence: CASSSTSGGFDEQFF. CDR3 coding DNA: TGTGCCAGCAGCTCGACTAGCGGGGGGTTCGATGAGCAGTTCTTC.

The gene calls are TRBV5-4 and TRBJ1-5, with a possible D match to TRBD1 (5 bases). Per the germline V gene, CDR1 is SGHNT and CDR2 is YYREEE (reference sequence). This CDR3 region has 17 residues. Trimming removed 4 bases at V and 7 bases at J, with 24 bases between. The CDR3 coding sequence is TGTGCCAGCAGCCCAGGGCCCACAGCAGGGCTGGGGCAGCCCCAGCATTTT. This translates into CASSPGPTAGLGQPQHF.